These T cell receptor beta chains were read from a single sample in a study of regulatory T cells in long-lasting Graves disease. Via MiXCR, TCRdb re-called the multiplex PCR reads, giving one row per CDR3 protein. Of fewer than 650,000 distinct CDR3 sequences in the sample, 16% were seen once. A further study also used this sample, focusing on T cells in Graves' hyperthyroidism and ophthalmopathy.

The sequencing used peripheral blood mononuclear cells (PBMCs), collected at new diagnosis, from a patient treated with antithyroid drugs. The receptors come from a man aged 18 to 30 with Graves disease. CDR3s include the opening cysteine and the closing phenylalanine or tryptophan. The order of the fields is J gene, V gene, clone size, D gene, CDR3 protein, CDR3 DNA. A D gene is named only where the DNA matches it firmly. The size entry is marked missing in some rows and otherwise reads once, few, many or a size class.

J: TRBJ2-1
V: TRBV28
size: many
D: .
CDR3: CASRTSYNEQFF
DNA: TGTGCCAGCAGAACATCCTACAATGAGCAGTTCTTC

J: TRBJ1-4
V: TRBV28
size: few
D: TRBD1
CDR3: CASRPGTGNEKLFF
DNA: TGTGCCAGCCGACCCGGGACAGGGAATGAAAAACTGTTTTTT

J: TRBJ2-2
V: TRBV10-3
size: few
D: TRBD2
CDR3: CAISRAGDAGELFF
DNA: TGTGCCATCAGCAGGGCGGGAGATGCGGGGGAGCTGTTTTTT

J: TRBJ1-5
V: TRBV12-3/TRBV12-4
size: few
D: .
CDR3: CASRGGMGNQPQHF
DNA: TGTGCCAGCAGGGGAGGGATGGGCAATCAGCCCCAGCATTTT

J: TRBJ1-1
V: TRBV5-1
size: .
D: TRBD1
CDR3: CASTRTGKTEAFF
DNA: TGCGCCAGCACCCGGACAGGAAAGACTGAAGCTTTCTTT

J: TRBJ1-1
V: TRBV11-1
size: many
D: .
CDR3: CASSLESPGQSAGAFF
DNA: TGTGCCAGCAGCTTAGAATCTCCAGGTCAGTCCGCTGGAGCTTTCTTT

J: TRBJ1-5
V: TRBV19
size: .
D: TRBD1
CDR3: CASSMSGTGDQPQHF
DNA: TGTGCCAGTAGTATGTCCGGGACAGGGGATCAGCCCCAGCATTTT

J: TRBJ2-7
V: TRBV10-3
size: .
D: .
CDR3: CAISARDGQSVSYEQYF
DNA: TGTGCCATCAGTGCCCGGGACGGACAATCGGTGTCCTACGAGCAGTACTTC

J: TRBJ2-7
V: TRBV2
size: many
D: TRBD1
CDR3: CASRSGQGGSYEQYF
DNA: TGTGCCAGCAGGTCCGGACAGGGTGGTAGCTACGAGCAGTACTTC

J: TRBJ2-1
V: TRBV18
size: .
D: TRBD2
CDR3: CASSPSLAGVGTYNEQFF
DNA: TGTGCCAGCTCACCAAGCCTAGCGGGAGTTGGGACCTACAATGAGCAGTTCTTC

J: TRBJ2-2
V: TRBV20-1
size: few
D: TRBD2
CDR3: CSARDVGGKNTGELFF
DNA: TGCAGTGCTAGAGATGTGGGGGGGAAAAACACCGGGGAGCTGTTTTTT

J: TRBJ2-7
V: TRBV27
size: .
D: .
CDR3: CASSFGQFYEQYF
DNA: TGTGCCAGCAGTTTTGGTCAGTTCTACGAGCAGTACTTC

J: TRBJ2-3
V: TRBV3-1
size: many
D: .
CDR3: CASSQAGSGTSTDTQYF
DNA: TGTGCCAGCAGCCAAGCAGGTAGCGGAACTAGCACAGATACGCAGTATTTT

J: TRBJ2-3
V: TRBV6-2/TRBV6-3
size: many
D: .
CDR3: CASSFSSDTQYF
DNA: TGTGCCAGCAGCTTCAGCTCAGATACGCAGTATTTT

J: TRBJ2-7
V: TRBV27
size: many
D: TRBD1
CDR3: CASSFRPTGWDPVKQYF
DNA: TGTGCCAGCAGTTTCCGACCGACAGGGTGGGACCCTGTAAAGCAGTACTTC

J: TRBJ2-1
V: TRBV5-1
size: few
D: .
CDR3: CASSLGTDLDYNEQFF
DNA: TGCGCCAGCAGCTTGGGGACGGACCTAGACTACAATGAGCAGTTCTTC

J: TRBJ2-2
V: TRBV7-8
size: many
D: TRBD2
CDR3: CASSLSFGLAGGPTGELFF
DNA: TGTGCCAGCAGCCTTTCATTTGGACTAGCGGGAGGGCCAACCGGGGAGCTGTTTTTT

J: TRBJ2-1
V: TRBV10-3
size: few
D: .
CDR3: CAISEGRNEQFF
DNA: TGTGCCATCAGTGAGGGGCGGAATGAGCAGTTCTTC

J: TRBJ2-7
V: TRBV9
size: few
D: .
CDR3: CASSVGGDGGFSEQYF
DNA: TGTGCCAGCAGCGTAGGTGGGGACGGGGGCTTCTCCGAGCAGTACTTC

J: TRBJ1-4
V: TRBV30
size: many
D: .
CDR3: CAWSVLKGGEKLFF
DNA: TGTGCCTGGAGTGTTCTTAAGGGCGGGGAAAAACTGTTTTTT

J: TRBJ2-1
V: TRBV9
size: few
D: TRBD2
CDR3: CASSVTSGSHEQFF
DNA: TGTGCCAGCAGCGTAACTAGCGGGAGTCATGAGCAGTTCTTC

J: TRBJ1-1
V: TRBV27
size: many
D: .
CDR3: CASSPLGETEAFF
DNA: TGTGCCAGCAGTCCCCTTGGTGAAACTGAAGCTTTCTTT

J: TRBJ1-5
V: TRBV6-2/TRBV6-3
size: many
D: .
CDR3: CASSGERGGHNQPQHF
DNA: TGTGCCAGCAGCGGCGAGAGGGGCGGCCACAATCAGCCCCAGCATTTT

J: TRBJ1-5
V: TRBV6-1
size: .
D: .
CDR3: CASMGGYSNQPQHF
DNA: TGTGCCAGCATGGGCGGATATAGCAATCAGCCCCAGCATTTT

J: TRBJ1-2
V: TRBV19
size: few
D: TRBD1
CDR3: CASGGVRGQEGVGYTF
DNA: TGTGCCAGCGGAGGGGTGAGGGGACAGGAAGGAGTTGGCTACACCTTC

J: TRBJ1-1
V: TRBV28
size: many
D: .
CDR3: CASSPVPNTEAFF
DNA: TGTGCCAGCAGTCCGGTACCGAACACTGAAGCTTTCTTT

J: TRBJ2-6
V: TRBV3-1
size: few
D: TRBD1
CDR3: CASSLIPGQGFYSSSGANVLTF
DNA: TGTGCCAGCAGCTTGATACCGGGACAGGGGTTTTATTCTAGCTCTGGGGCCAACGTCCTGACTTTC

J: TRBJ2-7
V: TRBV14
size: .
D: TRBD2
CDR3: CASSPSGRPYEQYF
DNA: TGTGCCAGCAGCCCGAGCGGGAGGCCCTACGAGCAGTACTTC

J: TRBJ1-1
V: TRBV6-1
size: many
D: .
CDR3: CASSERGGAFF
DNA: TGTGCCAGCAGTGAACGGGGAGGGGCTTTCTTT

J: TRBJ1-4
V: TRBV5-1
size: .
D: TRBD1
CDR3: CAIVGGRGQGLDEKLFF
DNA: TGCGCCATCGTAGGCGGCAGGGGGCAAGGTCTGGATGAAAAACTGTTTTTT

J: TRBJ2-6
V: TRBV15
size: .
D: .
CDR3: CATSGGDSGANVLTF
DNA: TGTGCCACCAGCGGAGGGGACTCTGGGGCCAACGTCCTGACTTTC

J: TRBJ2-7
V: TRBV28
size: few
D: TRBD1
CDR3: CASSLGVRSPGTGFYYEQYF
DNA: TGTGCCAGCAGTTTAGGAGTTCGGAGCCCCGGGACAGGATTTTACTACGAGCAGTACTTC

J: TRBJ2-5
V: TRBV6-1
size: few
D: .
CDR3: CASQTSPAQETQYF
DNA: TGTGCCAGCCAGACGTCACCTGCACAAGAGACCCAGTACTTC

J: TRBJ1-4
V: TRBV7-6
size: .
D: .
CDR3: CASTRGAGTNEKLFF
DNA: TGTGCCAGCACAAGGGGAGCCGGCACTAATGAAAAACTGTTTTTT

J: TRBJ2-7
V: TRBV3-1
size: .
D: TRBD1
CDR3: CASSHIDRGRGVEQYF
DNA: TGTGCCAGCAGCCATATCGACAGGGGGCGCGGGGTCGAGCAGTACTTC

J: TRBJ2-2
V: TRBV5-1
size: .
D: TRBD1
CDR3: CASSGDRGDRELFF
DNA: TGCGCCAGCAGCGGTGACAGGGGTGACCGGGAGCTGTTTTTT

J: TRBJ2-3
V: TRBV25-1
size: few
D: .
CDR3: CASSENPSPELPDTQYF
DNA: TGTGCCAGCAGTGAAAACCCTAGCCCGGAGTTGCCAGATACGCAGTATTTT

J: TRBJ2-3
V: TRBV11-3
size: many
D: .
CDR3: CASSPGLTGTADTQYF
DNA: TGTGCCAGCAGCCCGGGACTCACCGGGACGGCAGATACGCAGTATTTT

J: TRBJ1-2
V: TRBV29-1
size: few
D: .
CDR3: CSVGEEEYYGYTF
DNA: TGCAGCGTTGGGGAAGAGGAGTACTATGGCTACACCTTC

J: TRBJ1-6
V: TRBV7-9
size: .
D: TRBD1
CDR3: CASSRTGTGDNSPLHF
DNA: TGTGCCAGCAGCCGTACCGGGACAGGGGATAATTCACCCCTCCACTTT